This entry describes one T cell receptor beta chain. It lacks a known antigen. No base-level quality is on record; no much larger clone is a single base apart. CDR1 and CDR2 (LNHNV, YYDKDF) derive from the germline V gene (reference sequence). Trimming takes 9 bases off V and 2 bases off J; junction bases not matched to a gene: 10. The CDR3 has 16 amino acids, counting the end cysteine and phenylalanine. The entry retains the CDR3 DNA only, 48 bases that are in frame from base 1. The data belong to a study of OX40 agonist ivuxolimab in advanced cancers. General notes on the study: Ivuxolimab, which targeted the costimulatory receptor OX40 (CD134), was an agonistic, fully human IgG2 monoclonal antibody. Intravenous ivuxolimab was administered to patients every 2 weeks at six dose levels: 0.01, 0.1, 0.3, 1.5, 3 and 10 mg/kg. Of the approximately 50 dose-escalation patients, hepatocellular carcinoma was present in approximately 20, melanoma in roughly 15, renal cell carcinoma in 9 and head and neck cancer in 9. A male proportion of nearly 85% and a mean age of approximately 62 years, ranging from about 23 to 90, were recorded for the dose-escalation cohort. Patients were allowed to have had prior anti-PD-1, anti-PD-L1 or anti-CTLA-4 therapy, and 30% to 40% of the dose-escalation patients had been treated with checkpoint inhibitors. Partial responses occurred in three dose-escalation patients: two with cutaneous melanoma and one with hepatocellular carcinoma. The point of sequencing TCRbeta in the periphery was to test whether ivuxolimab changed TCR sequence diversity and drove clonal T-cell expansion. The paper reports the monotherapy dose-escalation portion (N ≈ 50 patients) of the phase I ivuxolimab trial. General findings and caveats noted by the study authors: Low levels of normalized T-cell clonal expansion were also shown by some nonresponding patients. At doses from 0.1 to 3.0 mg/kg, clonal expansion was seen in both CD4+ and CD8+ blood T cells between baseline and week 6. In the 0.1-3.0 mg/kg groups, partial responders were among the patients with the lowest normalized peripheral clonal expansion, particularly in CD8+ T cells. Which antigens the clonally expanded peripheral T cells were specific for was not determined. After ivuxolimab, expanded clones were on average more numerous among CD8+ T cells than among CD4+ T cells.

Genomic DNA was extracted from sorted cells for sequencing of the TCRbeta CDR3 region. TCRbeta CDR3 regions were sequenced using the immunoSEQ Assay. TCRdb took this table from immuneACCESS and kept in-frame rearrangements with V and J called. Such tables lack part of the clones; where checked against another copy, unresolved V genes explain under half of the gap, and the rest is unexplained. This sample gives about 62,000 clones in total; around nine tenths of them show up just once. The ten largest account for 0.27% of the sample. The trial excluded patients who had a history of autoimmune disease or were on systemic immunosuppression. Peripheral blood for TCR sequencing was collected from all dose cohorts at baseline, on cycle 4 day 1, and on cycle 7 day 1. Samples were obtained from an open-label, multicenter, first-in-human phase I dose-escalation trial of ivuxolimab. Adults with locally advanced or metastatic melanoma, renal cell carcinoma, hepatocellular carcinoma or head and neck squamous cell carcinoma were enrolled in the trial. Before TCR sequencing, CD4+ T cells and CD8+ T cells were sorted from peripheral blood as separate populations.

This receptor chain uses TRBV15 and TRBJ2-1; TRBD2 agrees with 10 junctional bases. The receptor was isolated from an adult with an advanced solid tumor such as melanoma, head and neck, liver or kidney cancer. The sequences come from CD4+ or CD8+ T cells sorted from blood, collected in a trial of the OX40 agonist ivuxolimab. The DNA reads TGTGCCACGGCACCACTAGCGGGAAGTACCTACAATGAGCAGTTCTTC. Translated, this gives CATAPLAGSTYNEQFF.